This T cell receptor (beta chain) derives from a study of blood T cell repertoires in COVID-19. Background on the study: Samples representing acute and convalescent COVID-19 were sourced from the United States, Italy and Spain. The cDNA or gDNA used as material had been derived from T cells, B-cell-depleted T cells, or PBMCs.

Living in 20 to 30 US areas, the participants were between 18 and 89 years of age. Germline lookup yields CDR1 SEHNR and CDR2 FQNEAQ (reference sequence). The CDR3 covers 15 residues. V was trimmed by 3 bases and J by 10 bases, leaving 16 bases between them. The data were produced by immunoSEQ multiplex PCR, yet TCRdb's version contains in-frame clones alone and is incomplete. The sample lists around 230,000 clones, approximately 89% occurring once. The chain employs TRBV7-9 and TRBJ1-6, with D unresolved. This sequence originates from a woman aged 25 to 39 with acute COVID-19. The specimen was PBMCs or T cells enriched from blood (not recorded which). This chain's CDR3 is CASSFFAGENSPLHF. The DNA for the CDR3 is TGTGCCAGCAGCTTCTTTGCTGGGGAGAACTCACCCCTCCACTTT. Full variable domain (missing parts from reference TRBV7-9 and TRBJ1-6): DTGVSQNPRHKITKRGQNVTFRCDPISEHNRLYWYRQTLGQGPEFLTYFQNEAQLEKSRLLSDRFSAERPKGSFSTLEIQRTEQGDSAMYLCASSFFAGENSPLHFGNGTRLTVT.